This is a list of T cell receptor beta chains from one sample in a study of blood T cell repertoires in COVID-19. TCRdb's table, derived via immunoSEQ multiplex PCR, lists solely in-frame clones and lacks some. The table shows around 7,000 clones, with 89% occurring only once. Input material: peripheral blood. Source of these receptors: a human donor in a cohort sampled during active COVID-19. The donor label of this sample is uncertain. Each CDR3 is given with its conserved first and last residue. D genes are given only for firm matches. Where a row states a size, it is once, few, many or the class of an expanded clone; other rows omit it.

TRBD2	.	TRBV11-2	TRBJ2-5	CASSPGLAGGWGETQYF	TGTGCCAGCAGCCCGGGACTAGCGGGGGGGTGGGGAGAGACCCAGTACTTC
.	few	TRBV4-1	TRBJ1-6	CASSQEGESPLHF	TGCGCCAGCAGCCAGGAGGGAGAATCACCCCTCCACTTT
TRBD1	.	TRBV19	TRBJ1-2	CASNLDRGASTF	TGTGCCAGTAACCTCGACAGGGGTGCATCCACCTTC
TRBD2	large	TRBV19	TRBJ2-1	CASTVTSLSYNEQFF	TGTGCCAGTACCGTGACTAGCCTCTCCTACAATGAGCAGTTCTTC
TRBD1	.	TRBV30	TRBJ1-5	CAWSATTGLSQPQHF	TGTGCCTGGAGTGCCACGACAGGGCTTAGTCAGCCCCAGCATTTT
TRBD1	large	TRBV5-6	TRBJ2-2	CASSFLKETGDTGELFF	TGTGCCAGCAGCTTCCTAAAGGAGACAGGGGATACCGGGGAGCTGTTTTTT
.	.	TRBV3-1/TRBV3-2	TRBJ2-5	CASSQTAVETQYF	TGTGCCAGCAGCCAAACAGCAGTAGAGACCCAGTACTTC
.	.	TRBV5-6	TRBJ2-5	CASSVAQRQETQYF	TGTGCCAGCAGCGTCGCACAGAGACAAGAGACCCAGTACTTC
TRBD1	.	TRBV28	TRBJ2-1	CASSSGQGPYNEQFF	TGTGCCAGCAGTTCGGGACAGGGGCCCTACAATGAGCAGTTCTTC
TRBD2	.	TRBV3-1/TRBV3-2	TRBJ2-3	CASSPALGTSGGTDTQYF	TGTGCCAGCAGCCCAGCCTTAGGGACTAGCGGGGGCACAGATACGCAGTATTTT
TRBD2	.	TRBV6-1	TRBJ2-1	CASSEFERGLAGVSSYNEQFF	TGTGCCAGCAGTGAATTCGAACGTGGGCTAGCGGGAGTGTCCTCCTACAATGAGCAGTTCTTC
TRBD1	.	TRBV24-1	TRBJ2-2	CATSDLKGQGDTGELFF	TGTGCCACCAGTGATTTGAAGGGCCAGGGGGACACCGGGGAGCTGTTTTTT
TRBD1	.	TRBV2	TRBJ2-2	CASSPEGQGISGELFF	TGTGCCAGCAGTCCTGAGGGACAGGGTATCAGCGGGGAGCTGTTTTTT
TRBD2	.	TRBV5-5	TRBJ2-7	CASSRSGRAHEQYF	TGTGCCAGCAGCCGTAGCGGGAGGGCCCATGAGCAGTACTTC
.	large	TRBV6-2/TRBV6-3	TRBJ2-1	CASSYLLPHSYNEQFF	TGTGCCAGCAGTTACTTACTACCTCACTCCTACAATGAGCAGTTCTTC
TRBD2	.	TRBV7-9	TRBJ2-7	CASSLGGRVYEQYF	TGTGCCAGCAGCTTAGGCGGGAGGGTCTACGAGCAGTACTTC
TRBD2	.	TRBV4-1	TRBJ2-7	CASSPTSGRNEQYF	TGCGCCAGCAGCCCGACTAGCGGGAGAAACGAGCAGTACTTC
.	.	TRBV14	TRBJ2-3	CASSQGQLAFSDTQYF	TGTGCCAGCAGCCAGGGGCAACTAGCATTCTCAGATACGCAGTATTTT
TRBD1	once	TRBV7-9	TRBJ2-1	CASSTGQGGGYNEQFF	TGTGCCAGCAGCACGGGACAGGGAGGCGGCTACAATGAGCAGTTCTTC
TRBD2	.	TRBV7-8	TRBJ2-1	CASSPRLAGAYNEQFF	TGTGCCAGCAGCCCGCGACTAGCGGGAGCCTACAATGAGCAGTTCTTC
TRBD1	once	TRBV2	TRBJ2-7	CASSVGTGGFEQYF	TGTGCCAGCAGTGTCGGGACAGGGGGCTTCGAGCAGTACTTC
.	.	TRBV11-2	TRBJ2-6	CASSLVWANVLTF	TGTGCCAGCAGCTTAGTCTGGGCCAACGTCCTGACTTTC
TRBD1	.	TRBV18	TRBJ1-1	CASSPATGLTEAFF	TGTGCCAGCTCACCAGCGACAGGGCTCACTGAAGCTTTCTTT
.	.	TRBV19	TRBJ2-1	CASKESGLPDNEQFF	TGTGCCAGTAAGGAGTCGGGACTCCCAGACAATGAGCAGTTCTTC
.	once	TRBV4-1	TRBJ2-2	CASSQGAGGRTGELFF	TGCGCCAGCAGCCAAGGCGCAGGAGGGAGGACCGGGGAGCTGTTTTTT
TRBD2	.	TRBV7-2	TRBJ2-7	CASSREAGLGEQYF	TGTGCCAGCAGTCGGGAGGCAGGCCTAGGGGAGCAGTACTTC
TRBD2	.	TRBV3-1/TRBV3-2	TRBJ2-3	CASSRTGGDTQYF	TGTGCCAGCAGCCGAACCGGGGGGGATACGCAGTATTTT
TRBD2	.	TRBV10-3	TRBJ2-3	CAISRKTPTSGGPTDTQYF	TGTGCCATCAGTCGAAAAACTCCGACTAGCGGGGGGCCCACAGATACGCAGTATTTT
TRBD2	once	TRBV18	TRBJ2-2	CASKKAGGTGELFF	TGTGCCAGCAAGAAAGCGGGGGGCACCGGGGAGCTGTTTTTT
TRBD1	.	TRBV27	TRBJ2-3	CASSKRPGGADTQYF	TGTGCCAGCAGTAAGCGACCAGGGGGCGCAGATACGCAGTATTTT
.	.	TRBV5-1	TRBJ1-6	CASRGQGHEALHF	TGCGCCAGCAGGGGGCAGGGACATGAGGCCCTCCACTTT
TRBD1	.	TRBV23-1	TRBJ2-7	CASSQFTGTATLQNYEQYF	TGCGCCAGCAGTCAATTCACCGGGACAGCCACTCTTCAGAACTACGAGCAGTACTTC
.	.	TRBV19	TRBJ1-1	CASSISGLNTEAFF	TGTGCCAGTAGTATTTCTGGGCTGAACACTGAAGCTTTCTTT
TRBD1	.	TRBV10-3	TRBJ1-3	CAISEDRGYGNTIYF	TGTGCCATCAGTGAGGACAGGGGATATGGAAACACCATATATTTT
.	.	TRBV21-1	TRBJ2-7	CASSNRGTSPYEQYF	TGTGCCAGCAGCAACCGCGGGACGTCCCCCTACGAGCAGTACTTC
TRBD1	.	TRBV18	TRBJ2-1	CASSPDRGPGEQFF	TGTGCCAGCTCACCGGACAGGGGGCCGGGTGAGCAGTTCTTC
.	.	TRBV6-5	TRBJ2-7	CASRWAGLEQYF	TGTGCCAGCCGGTGGGCGGGTCTCGAGCAGTACTTC
.	.	TRBV29-1	TRBJ1-2	CSVDPARGSNYGYTF	TGCAGCGTTGATCCCGCTCGGGGGTCTAACTATGGCTACACCTTC
TRBD1	.	TRBV5-4	TRBJ2-6	CAINRGAYSGANVLTF	TGTGCCATAAACAGGGGGGCCTACTCTGGGGCCAACGTCCTGACTTTC
TRBD1	.	TRBV5-1	TRBJ2-2	CASSDRALSRELFF	TGCGCCAGCTCTGACAGGGCATTATCGAGGGAGCTGTTTTTT
.	.	TRBV10-1	TRBJ2-7	CASSESYRGNEQYF	TGCGCCAGCAGTGAGTCCTATCGGGGAAACGAGCAGTACTTC
TRBD2	few	TRBV6-4	TRBJ2-3	CASSSGLGTTDTQYF	TGTGCCAGCAGTTCGGGACTAGGGACCACAGATACGCAGTATTTT
.	.	TRBV6-5	TRBJ2-3	CAARTGLSTDTQYF	TGTGCCGCGAGAACGGGACTTAGCACAGATACGCAGTATTTT
TRBD2	.	TRBV7-6	TRBJ2-3	CASSLLLAGGADTQYF	TGTGCCAGCAGCTTATTACTAGCGGGGGGGGCAGATACGCAGTATTTT
TRBD2	few	TRBV27	TRBJ2-3	CASSLSGSITDTQYF	TGTGCCAGCAGCTTAAGCGGGAGTATCACAGATACGCAGTATTTT
TRBD1	.	TRBV6-6	TRBJ1-5	CASSPDRGRGGVTGPQHF	TGTGCCAGCAGTCCAGACAGGGGGCGCGGTGGAGTGACCGGGCCCCAGCATTTT
TRBD1	.	TRBV3-1/TRBV3-2	TRBJ1-1	CASSPTGTVNTEAFF	TGTGCCAGCAGCCCGACAGGGACCGTGAACACTGAAGCTTTCTTT
.	once	TRBV9	TRBJ2-7	CASSEGDGAYEQYF	TGTGCCAGCAGCGAGGGGGACGGAGCCTACGAGCAGTACTTC
TRBD1	.	TRBV28	TRBJ1-4	CASTQVRDRGRKKLFF	TGTGCCAGCACACAAGTCCGGGACAGGGGGAGAAAAAAACTGTTTTTT
TRBD2	.	TRBV12-5	TRBJ2-7	CASGLVAGGHSF	TGTGCTAGTGGTTTGGTGGCGGGAGGCCACAGCTTC
.	once	TRBV19	TRBJ2-3	CASSWTVRSDTQYF	TGTGCCAGTAGTTGGACAGTAAGGTCAGATACGCAGTATTTT
.	.	TRBV12-3/TRBV12-4	TRBJ2-3	CASPQSADTQYF	TGTGCCAGCCCTCAGAGCGCAGATACGCAGTATTTT
.	.	TRBV11-3	TRBJ1-2	CGGLYGYTF	TGTGGCGGCCTCTATGGCTACACCTTC
TRBD1	.	TRBV27	TRBJ1-1	CASSRKEGTGKTEAFF	TGTGCCAGCAGTCGGAAAGAGGGGACAGGCAAGACTGAAGCTTTCTTT
TRBD1	.	TRBV20-1	TRBJ2-5	CSAGTVETQYF	TGCAGTGCCGGGACAGTAGAGACCCAGTACTTC